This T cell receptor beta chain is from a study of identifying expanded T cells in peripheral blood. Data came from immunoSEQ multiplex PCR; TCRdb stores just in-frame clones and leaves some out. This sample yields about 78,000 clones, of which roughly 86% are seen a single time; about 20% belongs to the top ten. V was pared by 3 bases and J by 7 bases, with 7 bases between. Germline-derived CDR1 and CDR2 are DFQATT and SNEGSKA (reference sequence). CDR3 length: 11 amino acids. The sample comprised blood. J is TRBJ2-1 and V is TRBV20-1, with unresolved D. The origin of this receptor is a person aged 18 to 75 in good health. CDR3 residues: CSASSENEQFF. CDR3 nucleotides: TGCAGTGCTAGCTCGGAAAATGAGCAGTTCTTC.